Presented here are 4 T cell receptor beta chains from one specimen sequenced in a study of T-cell memory formation after mild COVID-19. MiXCR was run by TCRdb on the 5' RACE reads, yielding one entry per CDR3 protein. The repertoire holds roughly 170,000 distinct CDR3 sequences, with less than 20% as singletons. The sample consisted of PBMCs or a T cell subset sorted from them (not recorded which). The receptor set was obtained from a young man who had mild COVID-19 (a few samples of this study predate the infection). Cell type and time point are not known.

With respect to this clonotype: One junction end disagrees with the germline gene, perhaps due to a read error. The CDR3 reads CASSPRGPHF. Here the CDR3 DNA reads TGTGCCAGCAGCCCCCGGGGCCCGCACTTC. V is TRBV7-3 and J is TRBJ2-7; the D gene could be TRBD1 or TRBD2 (5 bases each). CDR3 size: 10 residues. Germline V gene lookup returns CDR1 SGHTA and CDR2 FQGTGA. The variable domain in full, with the rest retrieved from reference TRBV7-3 and TRBJ2-7, is GAGVSQTPSNKVTEKGKYVELRCDPISGHTALYWYRQSLGQGPEFLIYFQGTGAADDSGLPNDRFFAVRPEGSVSTLKIQRTERGDSAVYLCASSPRGPHFGPGTRLTVT.

The DNA of the CDR3 is TGCGCCAGCAGCTCCGGGACCGCGAACTATGGCTACACCTTC. Translating gives CASSSGTANYGYTF. This chain links TRBV5-1 with TRBJ1-2, with a tentative D call TRBD1 (5 bases). The V gene lost 3 bases and the J gene lost 2 bases, with 11 bases spanning the gap. From germline, CDR1 is SGHRS and CDR2 YFSETQ. This CDR3 has 14 amino acids.

V usage is TRBV6-4 and J usage is TRBJ1-1; the D gene is possibly TRBD1 (5 bases). Germline V gene sequence: CDR1 MRHNA, CDR2 SNTAGT. Trimming shortened V by 4 bases and J by 6 bases, and 15 bases separated the two germline ends. The CDR3 length is 14 residues. CDR3: CASSATRGVPEAFF. The CDR3 coding sequence is TGTGCCAGCAGTGCCACCCGGGGGGTTCCTGAAGCTTTCTTT.

This clonotype has only a few counts. The J gene is TRBJ1-6, the V gene TRBV4-2, with TRBD1 matching over 7 bases. The CDR3 runs 15 residues. Germline lookup yields CDR1 LGHNA and CDR2 YNFKEQ. The J segment lost 5 bases and the V segment lost 3 bases, leaving 4 bases of the junction unmatched. This CDR3 reads CASSHRDRNNSPLHF. In DNA form, the CDR3 reads TGTGCCAGCAGCCACCGGGACAGAAATAATTCACCCCTCCACTTT.